The source of this T cell receptor (beta chain) is a study of sequential checkpoint blockade in melanoma. Study information: 91 pretreatment tumor DNA samples were TCRβ immunosequenced. Twenty-two patients had tumor biopsies before treatment and at week 13.

Trimming removed 5 bases at V and 6 bases at J, with 17 bases between. This CDR3 spans 14 amino acids. The germline V gene encodes CDR1 LNHNV and CDR2 YYDKDF (reference sequence). Libraries were prepared by immunoSEQ multiplex PCR; TCRdb keeps only in-frame clonotypes and omits some of them. The table includes some 40,000 clones, roughly 32% detected once. Treatment given: randomized to nivolumab then ipilimumab (arm A) or the reverse (arm B). The TCR originated in a human donor with melanoma. The chain is built from TRBV15 and TRBJ2-7; tentatively, D is TRBD1 or TRBD2 (5 bases each). This material consisted of tumor tissue (inferred from file names), taken from a patient given nivolumab and ipilimumab in sequence. The CDR3 coding sequence is TGTGCCACCAGCGGGGCAGCGACGGGGAGCGAGCAGTACTTC. It specifies CATSGAATGSEQYF. Based on the CDR3 plus reference TRBV15 and TRBJ2-7, the full variable domain is DAMVIQNPRYQVTQFGKPVTLSCSQTLNHNVMYWYQQKSSQAPKLLFHYYDKDFNNEADTPDNFQSRRPNTSFCFLDIRSPGLGDTAMYLCATSGAATGSEQYFGPGTRLTVT.